This T cell receptor (beta chain) was identified during a study of cytomegalovirus exposure and HLA in healthy donors. Study findings and constraints: Later on, a genetic analysis was performed. It linked a missense variant in DCLRE1C with V- and J-gene trimming of TCR beta. Cytomegalovirus-associated TCR beta chains were listed, numbering over 150.

Worth noting for this clone: What it recognizes is unknown.

The PCR was carried out with 60 Vbeta primers and 13 Jbeta primers. Repertoires were generated with immunoSEQ multiplex PCR, while TCRdb's copy carries only in-frame clones and drops some. The sample lists about 150,000 clones, 65% to 80% occurring once. V was pared by 5 bases and J by 5 bases, with 15 bases between. Germline loops: CDR1 SGHVS, CDR2 FNYEAQ. There are 14 residues in the CDR3. At sampling all donors were nominally healthy, likely with unrecorded immune exposures. The chain has TRBV7-6 and TRBJ1-1, with D possibly TRBD1 on 5 matching bases. The sample consisted of PBMCs. The receptor was derived from a woman aged 40 to 50 in good health and CMV-seronegative. Here the CDR3 DNA reads TGTGCCAGCAGCCCGGAAGAAGGGGCGACTGAAGCTTTCTTT. Its protein is CASSPEEGATEAFF.